The text below deals with one T cell receptor (beta chain). Antigen specificity is unknown. Treatment: roughly 19 received Ad26.COV2.S at low or high dose, single or two shots; about 5 received placebo; per-sample allocation not given. The samples were gathered on day 63 after the first injection of vaccine or placebo. The assay was immunoSEQ multiplex PCR, and TCRdb's table has in-frame clones only and misses some. The sample records about 420,000 clones, approximately 88% being singletons. The sample belongs to a study of Ad26.COV2.S vaccination and SARS-CoV-2 variants. Background on the study: The donor belonged to the COV1001 Ad26.COV2.S trial arm.

Notes on the study in general: Spike-specific CD8+ and CD4+ T cell responses reportedly showed substantial breadth after vaccination. Vaccinated and placebo-treated recipients had similar non-spike TCR breadth.

This specimen consisted of peripheral blood, obtained in a trial of Ad26.COV2.S vaccine versus placebo. This TCR came from a person between 18 and 65 years old who received the Ad26.COV2.S COVID-19 vaccine or a placebo.

The CDR3 reads CASSEVPNYGYTF. The CDR3 DNA reads as TGTGCCAGCAGTGAAGTCCCTAACTATGGCTACACCTTC. The chain links TRBV6-4 to TRBJ1-2; D unclear. The CDR3 covers 13 residues. Trimming took 3 bases from V and 0 from J, leaving 5 bases between them. Looked up from germline, CDR1 is MRHNA and CDR2 is SNTAGT.